This record looks at one TCR beta chain sequence and its context. What it binds is unknown. Only in-frame clones appear in the TCRdb table, and some are missing; sequencing was by immunoSEQ multiplex PCR. The data hold fewer than 3,000 clones, with roughly 33% observed a single time. Two independent pathologists confirmed no atypia in lung taken at least 2 cm from tumor. The CDR3 has 14 amino acids. V lost 5 bases, J lost 2 bases, and 2 bases stayed unmatched. From germline, CDR1 is SGHNT and CDR2 YENEEA. This record comes from a study of T cells in localized non-small cell lung cancer. Points from the study as a whole: Tumor samples were not multi-region, leaving intratumor heterogeneity unexcluded. In uninvolved adjacent lung, T cell clonality reached its highest value, exceeding tumor.

This TCR came from a man between 40 and 75 years old with stage I lung adenocarcinoma. The V and J genes are TRBV11-3 and TRBJ1-4; TRBD1 matches 7 bases. The material sequenced was normal lung tissue next to the tumor, taken before any cancer treatment. The CDR3 region has the DNA TGTGCCAGCAGCGAGGGGGCCACTAATGAAAAACTGTTTTTT. This translates into CASSEGATNEKLFF. The full variable domain, its missing parts supplied by reference TRBV11-3 and TRBJ1-4, is EAGVVQSPRYKIIEKKQPVAFWCNPISGHNTLYWYLQNLGQGPELLIRYENEEAVDDSQLPKDRFSAERLKGVDSTLKIQPAELGDSAVYLCASSEGATNEKLFFGSGTQLSVL.